The rows below give T cell receptor beta chains drawn from one sample of a study of cytomegalovirus exposure and HLA in healthy donors. The assay was immunoSEQ multiplex PCR, and TCRdb's table has in-frame clones only and misses some. Of roughly 200,000 clones in the sample, approximately 80% were seen once. Material: PBMCs. All receptors come from a man aged 25 to 40 in good health and CMV-seronegative. Both conserved end residues are part of each CDR3. Each record gives: V gene, D gene, clone size, CDR3 length, J gene, CDR3 protein, CDR3 DNA. The D gene is left open where the match is weak. Clone size, where shown, is once, few, many, or a class for clones that have expanded.

v_gene: TRBV28; d_gene: .; abundance: .; len: 17; j_gene: TRBJ2-7; CDR3aa: CASSVPRDGRNSYEQYF; CDR3nt: TGTGCCAGCAGTGTACCGCGGGACGGTAGAAATTCCTACGAGCAGTACTTC
v_gene: TRBV15; d_gene: TRBD1; abundance: .; len: 14; j_gene: TRBJ1-2; CDR3aa: CATSRDTTGDGYTF; CDR3nt: TGTGCCACCAGCAGAGATACAACAGGGGATGGCTACACCTTC
v_gene: TRBV6-1; d_gene: TRBD2; abundance: .; len: 17; j_gene: TRBJ2-3; CDR3aa: CASSEAPAGGFKDTQYF; CDR3nt: TGTGCCAGCAGTGAAGCGCCAGCGGGGGGATTTAAAGATACGCAGTATTTT
v_gene: TRBV6-4; d_gene: TRBD1; abundance: .; len: 15; j_gene: TRBJ1-5; CDR3aa: CASSDGDRCNQPQHF; CDR3nt: TGTGCCAGCAGTGACGGGGACAGATGCAATCAGCCCCAGCATTTT
v_gene: TRBV29-1; d_gene: .; abundance: .; len: 14; j_gene: TRBJ1-1; CDR3aa: CSVGGRGQNTEAFF; CDR3nt: TGCAGCGTTGGTGGCAGGGGCCAAAACACTGAAGCTTTCTTT
v_gene: TRBV5-1; d_gene: TRBD1; abundance: .; len: 17; j_gene: TRBJ2-6; CDR3aa: CASSTGTGPSGANVLTF; CDR3nt: TGCGCCAGCAGCACCGGGACAGGACCCTCTGGGGCCAACGTCCTGACTTTC
v_gene: TRBV13; d_gene: TRBD2; abundance: .; len: 14; j_gene: TRBJ2-3; CDR3aa: CASKAGGHPDTQYF; CDR3nt: TGTGCCAGCAAGGCGGGGGGGCACCCAGATACGCAGTATTTT
v_gene: TRBV28; d_gene: .; abundance: .; len: 13; j_gene: TRBJ2-2; CDR3aa: CASSRAAKTTLFF; CDR3nt: TGTGCCAGCAGCCGAGCCGCCAAGACTACGCTGTTTTTT
v_gene: TRBV28; d_gene: TRBD2; abundance: .; len: 16; j_gene: TRBJ2-1; CDR3aa: CASSLGTRRWINEQFF; CDR3nt: TGTGCCAGCAGTTTGGGGACTAGAAGGTGGATCAATGAGCAGTTCTTC
v_gene: TRBV10-3; d_gene: .; abundance: .; len: 15; j_gene: TRBJ1-1; CDR3aa: CAISRDILMNTEAFF; CDR3nt: TGTGCCATCAGTCGGGACATTCTCATGAACACTGAAGCTTTCTTT
v_gene: TRBV6-1; d_gene: .; abundance: .; len: 14; j_gene: TRBJ1-6; CDR3aa: CASSARSYNSPLHF; CDR3nt: TGTGCCAGCAGTGCCCGGTCTTATAATTCACCCCTCCACTTT
v_gene: TRBV28; d_gene: .; abundance: .; len: 15; j_gene: TRBJ1-5; CDR3aa: CASSLRGNGNQPQHF; CDR3nt: TGTGCCAGCAGTTTACGGGGGAACGGCAATCAGCCCCAGCATTTT
v_gene: TRBV6-5; d_gene: TRBD1; abundance: .; len: 15; j_gene: TRBJ1-3; CDR3aa: CASSSTGGTGNTIYF; CDR3nt: TGTGCCAGCAGTTCGACAGGGGGGACTGGAAACACCATATATTTT
v_gene: TRBV27; d_gene: .; abundance: .; len: 13; j_gene: TRBJ1-3; CDR3aa: CATLSLTGNTIYF; CDR3nt: TGTGCCACCCTTAGCCTTACTGGAAACACCATATATTTT
v_gene: TRBV2; d_gene: TRBD1; abundance: .; len: 15; j_gene: TRBJ1-3; CDR3aa: CASSEAQGERDTIYF; CDR3nt: TGTGCCAGCAGTGAAGCGCAGGGGGAAAGAGACACCATATATTTT
v_gene: TRBV7-2; d_gene: TRBD1; abundance: .; len: 15; j_gene: TRBJ2-5; CDR3aa: CASSFAPGTVETQYF; CDR3nt: TGTGCCAGCAGCTTCGCCCCCGGGACAGTTGAGACCCAGTACTTC
v_gene: TRBV6-5; d_gene: .; abundance: .; len: 12; j_gene: TRBJ1-2; CDR3aa: CASRDSVYGYTF; CDR3nt: TGTGCCAGCAGAGACAGTGTCTATGGCTACACCTTC
v_gene: TRBV9; d_gene: .; abundance: .; len: 15; j_gene: TRBJ1-5; CDR3aa: CASSRFGDSNQPQHF; CDR3nt: TGTGCCAGCAGCCGATTCGGGGATAGCAATCAGCCCCAGCATTTT
v_gene: TRBV28; d_gene: .; abundance: .; len: 17; j_gene: TRBJ1-6; CDR3aa: CASSGQVFILGNSPLHF; CDR3nt: TGTGCCAGCAGTGGGCAGGTATTCATCCTCGGAAATTCACCCCTCCACTTT
v_gene: TRBV5-4; d_gene: .; abundance: .; len: 14; j_gene: TRBJ1-1; CDR3aa: CASSSLAMNIEAFF; CDR3nt: TGTGCCAGCAGCTCCCTAGCTATGAACATTGAAGCTTTCTTT
v_gene: TRBV9; d_gene: .; abundance: .; len: 13; j_gene: TRBJ1-6; CDR3aa: CASSSAVNSPLHF; CDR3nt: TGTGCCAGCAGCTCGGCGGTGAATTCACCCCTCCACTTT
v_gene: TRBV11-2; d_gene: .; abundance: .; len: 15; j_gene: TRBJ1-6; CDR3aa: CASSYRQPYNSPLHF; CDR3nt: TGTGCCAGCAGCTACCGACAGCCTTATAATTCACCCCTCCACTTT
v_gene: TRBV2; d_gene: .; abundance: .; len: 15; j_gene: TRBJ1-5; CDR3aa: CASSDQGYSNQPQHF; CDR3nt: TGTGCCAGCAGTGATCAGGGGTATAGCAATCAGCCCCAGCATTTT
v_gene: TRBV10-3; d_gene: TRBD2; abundance: few; len: 15; j_gene: TRBJ2-1; CDR3aa: CAISEPSGGAYEQFF; CDR3nt: TGTGCCATCAGTGAACCAAGCGGGGGGGCTTATGAGCAGTTCTTC
v_gene: TRBV6-1; d_gene: .; abundance: .; len: 15; j_gene: TRBJ2-3; CDR3aa: CATPTGLGITDTQYF; CDR3nt: TGTGCCACCCCAACGGGTTTGGGTATAACAGATACGCAGTATTTT
v_gene: TRBV28; d_gene: TRBD2; abundance: .; len: 15; j_gene: TRBJ2-1; CDR3aa: CASSHGTSVYNEQFF; CDR3nt: TGTGCCAGCAGTCACGGGACTAGCGTATACAATGAGCAGTTCTTC
v_gene: TRBV2; d_gene: .; abundance: .; len: 15; j_gene: TRBJ1-5; CDR3aa: CASSVSGGASQPQHF; CDR3nt: TGTGCCAGCAGTGTATCGGGGGGCGCGAGTCAGCCCCAGCATTTT
v_gene: TRBV6-1; d_gene: .; abundance: .; len: 14; j_gene: TRBJ2-2; CDR3aa: CASSELTGHGELFF; CDR3nt: TGTGCCAGCAGTGAATTAACAGGGCACGGGGAGCTGTTTTTT
v_gene: TRBV5-4; d_gene: .; abundance: .; len: 14; j_gene: TRBJ1-3; CDR3aa: CASRGGNSGNTIYF; CDR3nt: TGTGCCAGCAGAGGCGGGAACTCTGGAAACACCATATATTTT
v_gene: TRBV28; d_gene: TRBD1; abundance: .; len: 12; j_gene: TRBJ1-1; CDR3aa: CASRIPQGRAFF; CDR3nt: TGTGCCAGCAGGATTCCACAGGGGAGAGCTTTCTTT
v_gene: TRBV2; d_gene: .; abundance: .; len: 15; j_gene: TRBJ2-7; CDR3aa: CASRPTVQSFYEQYF; CDR3nt: TGTGCCAGCAGGCCCACAGTTCAATCTTTCTACGAGCAGTACTTC
v_gene: TRBV18; d_gene: .; abundance: .; len: 15; j_gene: TRBJ1-5; CDR3aa: CASSPSVGDNQPQHF; CDR3nt: TGTGCCAGCTCACCATCGGTTGGAGATAATCAGCCCCAGCATTTT
v_gene: TRBV5-6; d_gene: TRBD2; abundance: once; len: 15; j_gene: TRBJ2-1; CDR3aa: CASSPDSGGSNEQFF; CDR3nt: TGTGCCAGCAGCCCCGACAGCGGGGGGTCCAATGAGCAGTTCTTC
v_gene: TRBV4-1; d_gene: .; abundance: .; len: 15; j_gene: TRBJ1-5; CDR3aa: CASSQSRGSNQPQHF; CDR3nt: TGCGCCAGCAGCCAGTCACGGGGGAGCAATCAGCCCCAGCATTTT
v_gene: TRBV6-5; d_gene: .; abundance: .; len: 13; j_gene: TRBJ2-7; CDR3aa: CASGGDRRYEQYF; CDR3nt: TGTGCCAGCGGGGGGGACAGGCGTTACGAGCAGTACTTC
v_gene: TRBV6-5; d_gene: .; abundance: .; len: 15; j_gene: TRBJ2-1; CDR3aa: CASSYRSTTFNEQFF; CDR3nt: TGTGCCAGCAGTTACAGGTCGACGACTTTTAATGAGCAGTTCTTC
v_gene: TRBV6-1; d_gene: .; abundance: .; len: 11; j_gene: TRBJ2-7; CDR3aa: CAIVGAWEQYF; CDR3nt: TGTGCCATAGTAGGGGCGTGGGAGCAGTACTTC
v_gene: TRBV6-1; d_gene: .; abundance: few; len: 17; j_gene: TRBJ1-2; CDR3aa: CASSEARGLGANYGYTF; CDR3nt: TGTGCCAGCAGTGAAGCTCGCGGCCTCGGAGCTAACTATGGCTACACCTTC
v_gene: TRBV10-3; d_gene: TRBD1; abundance: .; len: 14; j_gene: TRBJ1-1; CDR3aa: CAISRTGGNTEAFF; CDR3nt: TGTGCCATCAGCCGAACAGGGGGGAACACTGAAGCTTTCTTT
v_gene: TRBV9; d_gene: .; abundance: once; len: 14; j_gene: TRBJ1-1; CDR3aa: CASSVDGQGSEAFF; CDR3nt: TGTGCCAGCAGCGTAGACGGGCAGGGGTCTGAAGCTTTCTTT
v_gene: TRBV28; d_gene: TRBD2; abundance: .; len: 15; j_gene: TRBJ2-5; CDR3aa: CASNLAGGLQETQYF; CDR3nt: TGTGCCAGCAACCTAGCGGGGGGCCTTCAAGAGACCCAGTACTTC
v_gene: TRBV27; d_gene: TRBD2; abundance: .; len: 17; j_gene: TRBJ2-1; CDR3aa: CASSILGRGGSYNEQFF; CDR3nt: TGTGCCAGCAGTATCCTCGGACGGGGGGGCTCCTACAATGAGCAGTTCTTC
v_gene: TRBV12-5; d_gene: TRBD1; abundance: .; len: 18; j_gene: TRBJ2-2; CDR3aa: CASGFDRAAFMGTGELFF; CDR3nt: TGTGCTAGTGGTTTCGACAGGGCAGCCTTTATGGGCACCGGGGAGCTGTTTTTT
v_gene: TRBV9; d_gene: .; abundance: .; len: 14; j_gene: TRBJ2-7; CDR3aa: CASSLSPGSGEQYF; CDR3nt: TGTGCCAGCAGCCTTTCCCCGGGGTCTGGCGAGCAGTACTTC
v_gene: TRBV4-2; d_gene: .; abundance: .; len: 14; j_gene: TRBJ1-2; CDR3aa: CASSQDRTGSGYTF; CDR3nt: TGTGCCAGCAGCCAAGATCGAACAGGGAGTGGCTACACCTTC
v_gene: TRBV5-1; d_gene: TRBD2; abundance: .; len: 15; j_gene: TRBJ2-3; CDR3aa: CASSWSGGPTDTQYF; CDR3nt: TGCGCCAGCAGCTGGTCGGGGGGGCCAACAGATACGCAGTATTTT
v_gene: TRBV14; d_gene: TRBD1; abundance: .; len: 16; j_gene: TRBJ1-4; CDR3aa: CASSRTGGATNEKLFF; CDR3nt: TGTGCCAGCAGCCGGACAGGGGGCGCGACTAATGAAAAACTGTTTTTT
v_gene: TRBV21-1; d_gene: .; abundance: .; len: 17; j_gene: TRBJ2-5; CDR3aa: CASSKQEKGASEETQYF; CDR3nt: TGTGCCAGCAGCAAGCAAGAAAAGGGGGCATCGGAAGAGACCCAGTACTTC
v_gene: TRBV27; d_gene: TRBD1; abundance: .; len: 16; j_gene: TRBJ2-3; CDR3aa: CASSSRTGAGTDTQYF; CDR3nt: TGTGCCAGCAGTTCAAGGACAGGGGCGGGAACAGATACGCAGTATTTT
v_gene: TRBV7-9; d_gene: .; abundance: .; len: 13; j_gene: TRBJ1-1; CDR3aa: CASSLVGPTEAFF; CDR3nt: TGTGCCAGCAGCTTAGTGGGGCCCACTGAAGCTTTCTTT
v_gene: TRBV6-5; d_gene: .; abundance: .; len: 15; j_gene: TRBJ1-6; CDR3aa: CASRQDTSYNSPLHF; CDR3nt: TGTGCCAGCAGACAAGACACCTCCTATAATTCACCCCTCCACTTT
v_gene: TRBV19; d_gene: TRBD2; abundance: .; len: 19; j_gene: TRBJ2-5; CDR3aa: CASSIRSLAGGSPQETQYF; CDR3nt: TGTGCCAGTAGTATACGAAGCCTAGCGGGGGGGAGTCCCCAAGAGACCCAGTACTTC